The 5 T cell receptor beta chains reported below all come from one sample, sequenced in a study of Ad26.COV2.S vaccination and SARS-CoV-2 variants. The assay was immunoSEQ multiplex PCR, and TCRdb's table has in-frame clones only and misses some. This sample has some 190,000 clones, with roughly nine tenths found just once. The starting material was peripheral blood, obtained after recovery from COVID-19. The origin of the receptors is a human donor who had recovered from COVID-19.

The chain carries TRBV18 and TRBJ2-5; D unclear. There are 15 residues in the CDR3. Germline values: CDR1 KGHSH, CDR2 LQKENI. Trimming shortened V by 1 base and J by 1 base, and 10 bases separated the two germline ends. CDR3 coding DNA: TGTGCCAGCTCACCACAGTACCTGGTCCAAGAGACCCAGTACTTC. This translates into CASSPQYLVQETQYF.

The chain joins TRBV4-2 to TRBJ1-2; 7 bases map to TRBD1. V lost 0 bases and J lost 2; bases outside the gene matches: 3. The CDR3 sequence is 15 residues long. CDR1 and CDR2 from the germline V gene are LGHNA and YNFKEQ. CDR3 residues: CASSQDAGQNYGYTF. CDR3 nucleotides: TGTGCCAGCAGCCAAGATGCGGGACAGAACTATGGCTACACCTTC.

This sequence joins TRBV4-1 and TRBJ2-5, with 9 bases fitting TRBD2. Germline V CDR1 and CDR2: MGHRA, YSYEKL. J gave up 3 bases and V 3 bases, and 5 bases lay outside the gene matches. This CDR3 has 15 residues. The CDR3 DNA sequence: TGCGCCAGCAGCCACATAGCGGGGGATAAAGAGACCCAGTACTTC. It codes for CASSHIAGDKETQYF.

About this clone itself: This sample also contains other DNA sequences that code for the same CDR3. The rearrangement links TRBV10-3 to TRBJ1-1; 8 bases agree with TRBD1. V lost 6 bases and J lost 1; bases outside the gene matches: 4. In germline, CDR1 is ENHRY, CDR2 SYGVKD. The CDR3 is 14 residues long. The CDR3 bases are TGTGCCATCAGAGGACAGGGAAAGAACACTGAAGCTTTCTTT. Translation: CAIRGQGKNTEAFF.

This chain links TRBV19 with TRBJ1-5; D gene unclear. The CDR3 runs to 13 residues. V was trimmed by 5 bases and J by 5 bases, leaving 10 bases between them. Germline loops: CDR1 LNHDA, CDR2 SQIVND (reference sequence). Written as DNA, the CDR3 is TGTGCCAGTAGTCTCACCCGGGATCAGCCCCAGCATTTT. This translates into CASSLTRDQPQHF.